The T cell receptor (beta chain) under discussion was sequenced for a study of T cell responses to AZD1222 COVID-19 vaccine. For the study at large: Second-dose groups at about 4 or about 12 weeks were pooled. Study-wide results and limits: Compared with day 0, the breadth and depth of the Spike-specific TCR repertoire rose significantly after two doses of AZD1222. Nearly half of spike-specific TCRs reportedly target variant regions that are unmutated in the B.1.351 and B.1.1.7 variants.

This clone appeared a single time. No antigen is known for it. Germline lookup yields CDR1 MNHEY and CDR2 SVGAGI. Between the trimmed V and J ends, which lost 4 bases and 6 bases, there was a span of 15 bases. This CDR3 comprises 14 residues. Sequencing was performed with immunoSEQ multiplex PCR; in TCRdb, only in-frame clones are kept and a portion is missing. The profile covers about 120,000 clones, with around 92% appearing a single time and 1.5% to 1.8% taken by the ten largest. The gene calls are TRBV6-5 and TRBJ1-2, with D possibly being TRBD1 (5 bases). This receptor was obtained from an adult in good health. This specimen consisted of peripheral blood, obtained on day 0 of AZD1222 vaccination. The CDR3 region is CASSSGRAVDGYTF. In DNA, the CDR3 is TGTGCCAGCAGTTCAGGCAGGGCCGTCGATGGCTACACCTTC.